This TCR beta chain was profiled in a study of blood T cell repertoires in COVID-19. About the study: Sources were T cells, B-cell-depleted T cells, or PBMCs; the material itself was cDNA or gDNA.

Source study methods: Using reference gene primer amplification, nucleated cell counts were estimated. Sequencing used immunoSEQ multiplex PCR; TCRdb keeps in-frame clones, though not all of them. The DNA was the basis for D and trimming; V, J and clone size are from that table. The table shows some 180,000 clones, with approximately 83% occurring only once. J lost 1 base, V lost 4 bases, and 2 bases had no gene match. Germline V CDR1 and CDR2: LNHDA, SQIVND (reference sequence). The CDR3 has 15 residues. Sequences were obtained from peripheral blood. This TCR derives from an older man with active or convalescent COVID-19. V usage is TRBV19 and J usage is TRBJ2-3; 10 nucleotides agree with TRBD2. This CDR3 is CASSTSGRGTDTQYF. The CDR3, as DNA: TGTGCCAGTAGTACGAGCGGGAGGGGCACAGATACGCAGTATTTT.